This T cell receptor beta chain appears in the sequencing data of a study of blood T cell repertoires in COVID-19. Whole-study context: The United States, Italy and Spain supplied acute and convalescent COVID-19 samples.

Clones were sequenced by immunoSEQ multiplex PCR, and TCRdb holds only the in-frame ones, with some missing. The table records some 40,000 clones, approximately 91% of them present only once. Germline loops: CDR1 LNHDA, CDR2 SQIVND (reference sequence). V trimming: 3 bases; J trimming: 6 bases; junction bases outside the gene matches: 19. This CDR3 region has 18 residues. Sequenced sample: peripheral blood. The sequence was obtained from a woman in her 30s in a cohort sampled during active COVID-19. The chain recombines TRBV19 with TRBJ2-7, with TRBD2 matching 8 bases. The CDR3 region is CASSILGSRAGGFGEQYF. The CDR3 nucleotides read TGTGCCAGTAGTATTTTGGGATCTAGGGCGGGAGGTTTCGGCGAGCAGTACTTC.